The 18 T cell receptor beta chains given below trace back to one sample, sequenced in a study of cytomegalovirus exposure and HLA in healthy donors. The study ran its PCR with 60 Vbeta and 13 Jbeta primers. Sequencing used immunoSEQ multiplex PCR; TCRdb keeps in-frame clones, though not all of them. The repertoire consists of over 80,000 clones, with about 81% occurring once and the leading ten covering 5.2%. Material for sequencing was PBMCs. The receptors stem from a man in his forties or fifties in good health and CMV-seropositive.

This clone came up a few times. The gene calls are TRBV2 and TRBJ1-5, with D unclear. V lost 5 bases and J 9 bases, leaving 8 bases between the germline ends. Germline CDR1 reads SNHLY; CDR2 reads FYNNEI. This CDR3 is built from 11 residues. The CDR3 loop is CASSSGGPQHF. In nucleotides, the CDR3 is TGTGCCAGCAGTTCGGGTGGGCCCCAGCATTTT.

The rearrangement uses TRBV27 and TRBJ1-1, with D possibly being TRBD1 (6 bases). The V end was cut by 2 bases, the J end by 5 bases, with 9 bases between. Per the germline V gene, CDR1 is MNHEY and CDR2 is SMNVEV (reference sequence). The CDR3 is made up of 13 amino acids. For the CDR3, the DNA is TGTGCCAGCAGTTTAAGACAGGTAACTGAAGCTTTCTTT. Amino acids: CASSLRQVTEAFF.

V and J are TRBV28 and TRBJ2-5; TRBD1 aligns across 9 bases. Per the germline V gene, CDR1 is MDHEN and CDR2 is SYDVKM. The CDR3 length is 15 residues. The trim removed 6 bases at V and 5 bases at J, leaving 10 bases unmatched. The CDR3 loop is CASRSGQGFAETQYF. The CDR3 region has the DNA TGTGCCAGCAGGTCGGGACAGGGCTTTGCCGAGACCCAGTACTTC.

The J gene is TRBJ1-5, the V gene TRBV18; 8 bases are a match to TRBD1. Trimming at V came to 5 bases and at J to 5 bases, leaving 5 bases not matched to a gene. The CDR3 covers 14 residues. Germline CDR1 reads KGHSH; CDR2 reads LQKENI. The CDR3 DNA reads as TGTGCCAGCTCAACGGGACAGGTGTATCAGCCCCAGCATTTT. This codes for CASSTGQVYQPQHF.

The chain couples TRBV7-9 to TRBJ2-3, with 9 bases fitting TRBD2. The length of the CDR3 is 15 residues. J gave up 4 bases and V 4 bases, and 6 bases lay outside the gene matches. Germline CDR1 reads SEHNR; CDR2 reads FQNEAQ (reference sequence). Here the CDR3 reads CASSYRAGGSDTQYF. The CDR3 DNA reads as TGTGCCAGCAGCTACCGAGCGGGAGGTTCAGATACGCAGTATTTT. The variable domain in full, with the rest retrieved from reference TRBV7-9 and TRBJ2-3, is DTGVSQNPRHKITKRGQNVTFRCDPISEHNRLYWYRQTLGQGPEFLTYFQNEAQLEKSRLLSDRFSAERPKGSFSTLEIQRTEQGDSAMYLCASSYRAGGSDTQYFGPGTRLTVL.

This chain joins TRBV27 and TRBJ1-2; D uncertain. The V gene's germline CDR1 is MNHEY and CDR2 SMNVEV (reference sequence). This CDR3 has 13 amino acids. V lost 6 bases to trimming and J lost 0 bases, with 8 bases between them. The CDR3 coding sequence is TGTGCCAGCAGCCGGTCGGCTAACTATGGCTACACCTTC. It encodes CASSRSANYGYTF.

V usage is TRBV7-2 and J usage is TRBJ1-5; D not resolved. CDR1 and CDR2 (germline): SGHTA, FQGNSA. The V gene lost 3 bases and the J gene lost 7 bases, with 10 bases spanning the gap. CDR3 length: 13 amino acids. CDR3: CASSLIPGQPQHF. In DNA, the CDR3 is TGTGCCAGCAGCTTGATCCCGGGACAGCCCCAGCATTTT.

This clone showed up just once. The genes are TRBV28 and TRBJ1-5, with D hard to call. Deletions cut 4 bases from V and 2 bases from J, with 15 bases between. Germline-derived CDR1 and CDR2 are MDHEN and SYDVKM. CDR3 size: 16 residues. The CDR3 region is CASSSPRRRGNQPQHF. DNA for the CDR3: TGTGCCAGCAGTTCCCCGCGGAGACGTGGCAATCAGCCCCAGCATTTT.

A remark on this clone: The junction shows a germline mismatch at one end, possibly a read error. The chain uses TRBV2 and TRBJ2-4, with D possibly being TRBD1 (11 bases). Germline loops: CDR1 SNHLY, CDR2 FYNNEI. This CDR3 is built from 22 residues. The CDR3 DNA is TGTGCCAGCAGCTATGGGACAGGGGGTCTGCTAGCGGGAGATGTAGCCAAAAACAGTCAGTACTTC. This translates into CASSYGTGGLLAGDVAKNSQYF. The full variable domain, with the rest looked up from reference TRBV2 and TRBJ2-4, is EPEVTQTPSHQVTQMGQEVILRCVPISNHLYFYWYRQILGQKVEFLVSFYNNEISEKSEIFDDQFSVERPDGSNFTLKIRSTKLEDSAMYFCASSYGTGGLLAGDVAKNSQYFGAGTRLSVL.

This chain links TRBV27 with TRBJ1-1; 10 positions match TRBD1. With V trimmed by 6 bases and J by 0 bases, 16 bases remained unmatched. This CDR3 is built from 19 residues. The germline V gene has CDR1 MNHEY and CDR2 SMNVEV (reference sequence). The CDR3 region has the DNA TGTGCCAGCAGCACACTCGCAGGGGGGACAGGGGCCTTGAACACTGAAGCTTTCTTT. Protein product: CASSTLAGGTGALNTEAFF.

The chain carries TRBV5-6 and TRBJ2-3; D gene uncertain. V lost 0 bases to trimming and J lost 5 bases, with 7 bases between them. The CDR3 is made up of 13 amino acids. From germline, CDR1 is SGHDT and CDR2 YYEEEE. DNA of the CDR3: TGTGCCAGCAGCTTGGAATCCGTAGATACGCAGTATTTT. It codes for CASSLESVDTQYF.

This clone showed up just once. CDR3 sequence reads: CASSPQDRPNTEAFF. The CDR3 nucleotides are TGTGCCAGCTCACCACAAGACAGGCCGAACACTGAAGCTTTCTTT. V and J are TRBV18 and TRBJ1-1, with a weak D call TRBD1 (6 bases). The length of the CDR3 is 15 residues. Germline V gene sequence: CDR1 KGHSH, CDR2 LQKENI. V lost 1 base and J 1 base, leaving 10 bases between the germline ends.

CDR3 sequence: CASSSAQGAGTDTQYF. The CDR3, as DNA: TGTGCCAGCAGCTCCGCACAGGGAGCTGGCACAGATACGCAGTATTTT. J is TRBJ2-3 and V is TRBV5-4; maybe TRBD1 (6 bases). V lost 3 bases, J lost 1 base, and 15 bases lay in between. Per germline, CDR1 SGHNT and CDR2 YYREEE (reference sequence). The CDR3 has 16 residues.

This chain links TRBV19 with TRBJ1-2, with 11 bases that match TRBD1. The length of the CDR3 is 16 residues. V dropped 1 base and J dropped 4; count of bases not matched to a gene: 5. Per germline, CDR1 LNHDA and CDR2 SQIVND (reference sequence). The CDR3 DNA reads TGTGCCAGTAGTATAGCGGCCGGACAGGGGGCCTATGGCTACACCTTC. Translated, it gives CASSIAAGQGAYGYTF. Using reference TRBV19 and TRBJ1-2 for the parts outside the CDR3, the full variable domain is DGGITQSPKYLFRKEGQNVTLSCEQNLNHDAMYWYRQDPGQGLRLIYYSQIVNDFQKGDIAEGYSVSREKKESFPLTVTSAQKNPTAFYLCASSIAAGQGAYGYTFGSGTRLTVV.

This chain connects TRBV2 to TRBJ1-2; D call uncertain. V was cut by 3 bases and J by 4 bases, with 9 bases left in between. CDR3 size: 13 residues. Germline V gives CDR1 SNHLY, CDR2 FYNNEI. CDR3: CASSDNNFYGYTF. The CDR3 region has the DNA TGTGCCAGCAGTGATAATAACTTCTATGGCTACACCTTC.

The rearrangement joins TRBV2 to TRBJ1-2; 7 bases line up with TRBD1. This CDR3 is built from 14 residues. Per the germline V gene, CDR1 is SNHLY and CDR2 is FYNNEI. Germline trimming cut 7 bases from V and 7 bases from J; bases unmatched to any gene: 12. The CDR3 region has the DNA TGTGCCAGCAACGACAGGGTATATACTGGTGGCTACACCTTC. Amino acids: CASNDRVYTGGYTF.

V gene TRBV7-2 combines with J gene TRBJ2-1; 10 bases fit TRBD2. Germline values: CDR1 SGHTA, CDR2 FQGNSA. This CDR3 comprises 15 residues. V trimming: 1 base; J trimming: 6 bases; junction bases outside the gene matches: 3. CDR3 bases: TGTGCCAGCAGCTTAGTAGGGACTAGCGTCAATGAGCAGTTCTTC. This codes for CASSLVGTSVNEQFF.

The rearrangement uses TRBV6-4 and TRBJ2-3, with D possibly TRBD1 on 6 matching bases. Trimming pared 2 bases from V and 1 base from J, leaving 10 bases between. The germline gives CDR1 MRHNA, CDR2 SNTAGT. The CDR3 spans 15 residues. The CDR3 bases are TGTGCCAGCAGTGACCCCTACAGGGGCACAGATACGCAGTATTTT. Its protein is CASSDPYRGTDTQYF.